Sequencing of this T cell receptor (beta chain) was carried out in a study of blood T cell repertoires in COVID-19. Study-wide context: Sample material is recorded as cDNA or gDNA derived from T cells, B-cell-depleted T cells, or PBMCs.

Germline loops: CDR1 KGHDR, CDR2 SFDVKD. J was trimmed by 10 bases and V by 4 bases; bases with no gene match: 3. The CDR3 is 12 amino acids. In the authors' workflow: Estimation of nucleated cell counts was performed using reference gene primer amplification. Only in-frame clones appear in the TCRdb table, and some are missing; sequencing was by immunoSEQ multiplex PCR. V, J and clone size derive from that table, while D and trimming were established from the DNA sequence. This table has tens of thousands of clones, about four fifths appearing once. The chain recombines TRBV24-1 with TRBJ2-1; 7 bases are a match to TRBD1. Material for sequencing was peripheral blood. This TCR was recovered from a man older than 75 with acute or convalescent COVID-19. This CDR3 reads CATSEPDREQFF. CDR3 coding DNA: TGTGCCACCAGTGAACCGGACAGGGAGCAGTTCTTC.